The 2 T cell receptor beta chains below come from one sample, sequenced in a study of CD8+ T cells in alopecia areata. cDNA prepared by RNA extraction and subsequent reverse transcription served as the template for sequencing. Measured with immunoSEQ multiplex PCR; TCRdb has only the in-frame clones, and not every one. The sample shows 100,000 to 150,000 clones, about 46% of them seen only once. The sequencing here drew on CD8+ T cells sorted from blood, taken at week 0. The receptors originated from a human donor with alopecia areata.

The genes are TRBV5-1 and TRBJ2-5, with 13 bases that match TRBD2. Germline loops: CDR1 SGHRS, CDR2 YFSETQ. J lost 3 bases, V lost 4 bases, and 6 bases had no gene match. This CDR3 has 16 residues. DNA of the CDR3: TGCGCCAGCAGCCGGGTCGGACTAGCGGGGGAAGAGACCCAGTACTTC. This gives the protein CASSRVGLAGEETQYF.

The rearrangement links TRBV19 to TRBJ2-5; 9 positions match TRBD1. J gave up 2 bases and V 6 bases, and 4 bases lay outside the gene matches. CDR1 is LNHDA, CDR2 SQIVND, per germline (reference sequence). The CDR3 runs 14 residues. This CDR3 reads CASRGQGPQETQYF. The CDR3 region has the DNA TGTGCCAGTAGAGGACAGGGGCCACAAGAGACCCAGTACTTC.